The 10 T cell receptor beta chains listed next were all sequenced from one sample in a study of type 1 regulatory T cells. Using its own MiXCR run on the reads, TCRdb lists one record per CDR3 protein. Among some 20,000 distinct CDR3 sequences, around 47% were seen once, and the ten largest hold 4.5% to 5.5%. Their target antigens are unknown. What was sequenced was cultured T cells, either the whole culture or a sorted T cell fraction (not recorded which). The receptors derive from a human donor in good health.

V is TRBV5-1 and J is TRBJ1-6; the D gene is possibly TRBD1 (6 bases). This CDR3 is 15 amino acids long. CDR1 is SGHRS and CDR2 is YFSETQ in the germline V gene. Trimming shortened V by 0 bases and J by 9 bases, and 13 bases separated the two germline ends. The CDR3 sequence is CASSLGTGTGSPLHF. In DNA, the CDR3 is TGCGCCAGCAGCTTGGGTACAGGGACCGGTTCACCCCTCCACTTT.

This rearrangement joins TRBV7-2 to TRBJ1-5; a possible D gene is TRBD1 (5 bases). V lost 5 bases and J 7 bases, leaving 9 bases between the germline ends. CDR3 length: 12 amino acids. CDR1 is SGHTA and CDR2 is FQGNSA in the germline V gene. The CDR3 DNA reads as TGTGCCAGCAGCCCCCGGGGCCAGCCCCAGCATTTT. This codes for CASSPRGQPQHF.

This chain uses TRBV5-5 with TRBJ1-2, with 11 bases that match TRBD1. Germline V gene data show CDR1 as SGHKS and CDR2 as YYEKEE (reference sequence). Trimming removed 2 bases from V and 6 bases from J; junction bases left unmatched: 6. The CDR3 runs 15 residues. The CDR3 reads CASSFRTGGINGYTF. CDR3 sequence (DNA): TGTGCCAGCAGCTTTCGGACAGGGGGCATCAATGGCTACACCTTC. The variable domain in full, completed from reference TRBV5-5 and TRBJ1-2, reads DAGVTQSPTHLIKTRGQQVTLRCSPISGHKSVSWYQQVLGQGPQFIFQYYEKEERGRGNFPDRFSARQFPNYSSELNVNALLLGDSALYLCASSFRTGGINGYTFGSGTRLTVV.

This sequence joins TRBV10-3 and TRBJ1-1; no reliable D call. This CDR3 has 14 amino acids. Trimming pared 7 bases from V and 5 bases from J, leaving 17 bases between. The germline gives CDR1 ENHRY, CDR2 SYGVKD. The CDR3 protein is CAINLSPRDTEAFF. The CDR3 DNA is TGTGCCATCAACTTGTCACCCCGGGATACTGAAGCTTTCTTT.

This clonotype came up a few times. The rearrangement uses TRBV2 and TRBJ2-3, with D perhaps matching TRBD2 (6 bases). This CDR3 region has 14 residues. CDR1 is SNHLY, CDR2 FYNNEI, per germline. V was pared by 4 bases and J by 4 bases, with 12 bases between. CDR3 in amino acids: CASSGLPSADTQYF. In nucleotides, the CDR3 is TGTGCCAGCAGTGGACTTCCTAGCGCAGATACGCAGTATTTT.

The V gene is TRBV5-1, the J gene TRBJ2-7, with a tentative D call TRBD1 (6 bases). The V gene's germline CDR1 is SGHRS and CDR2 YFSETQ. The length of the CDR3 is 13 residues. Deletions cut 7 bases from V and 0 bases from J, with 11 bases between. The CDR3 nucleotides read TGCGCCAGCCGATGGACAGACTCCTACGAGCAGTACTTC. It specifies CASRWTDSYEQYF.

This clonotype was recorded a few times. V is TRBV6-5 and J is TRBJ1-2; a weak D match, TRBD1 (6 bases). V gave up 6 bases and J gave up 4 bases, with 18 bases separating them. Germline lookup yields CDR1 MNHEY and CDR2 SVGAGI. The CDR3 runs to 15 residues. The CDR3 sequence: CASSVEQGGGYGYTF. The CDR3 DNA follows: TGTGCCAGCAGCGTAGAACAGGGCGGAGGCTATGGCTACACCTTC.

The CDR3 reads CASSFFKWGAQAGQPQHF. The CDR3, as DNA: TGTGCCAGCAGCTTTTTTAAGTGGGGTGCTCAGGCGGGGCAGCCCCAGCATTTT. This chain joins TRBV7-8 and TRBJ1-5; D gene unclear. The germline V and J ends were trimmed by 3 bases and 7 bases, with 25 bases remaining between them. CDR3 size: 18 residues. Germline loops: CDR1 SGHVS, CDR2 FQNEAQ.

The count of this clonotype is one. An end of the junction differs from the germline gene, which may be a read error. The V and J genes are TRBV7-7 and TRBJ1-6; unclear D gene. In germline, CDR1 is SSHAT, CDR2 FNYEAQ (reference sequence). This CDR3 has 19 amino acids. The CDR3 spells CASSLPPRSGSSYNSPLHF. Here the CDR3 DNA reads TGTGCTAGCAGCTTACCGCCCCGGAGTGGGAGCTCCTATAATTCACCCCTCCACTTT.

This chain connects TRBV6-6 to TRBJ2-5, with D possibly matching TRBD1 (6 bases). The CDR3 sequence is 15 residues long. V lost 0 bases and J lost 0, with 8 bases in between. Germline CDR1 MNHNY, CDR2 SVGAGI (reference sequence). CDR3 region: CASSYSRGNQETQYF. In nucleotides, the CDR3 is TGTGCCAGCAGTTACTCAAGGGGGAACCAAGAGACCCAGTACTTC.